Sequencing of this T cell receptor (beta chain) was carried out in a study of response to subunit inactivated influenza vaccine. This CDR3 region has 14 residues. The germline V and J ends were trimmed by 0 bases and 5 bases, with 10 bases remaining between them. Looked up from germline, CDR1 is LGHDT and CDR2 is YNNKEL (reference sequence). Study-wide points: New T cells are recruited in small numbers by each seasonal influenza vaccination, according to the authors' suggestion.

This clonotype has more than one count but fewer than ten. Its specificity is not known. TCRdb passed the RT-PCR reads through MiXCR, listing each CDR3 protein once. The data hold about 570,000 distinct CDR3 sequences, with about 11% observed a single time. This chain connects TRBV3-1 to TRBJ2-5; D uncertain. The TCR sequence derives from a man aged 50 or older who received an inactivated influenza vaccine. The source was PBMCs from blood, collected on the day of vaccination. The CDR3 DNA follows: TGTGCCAGCAGCCAAGATCTAGGATTGGAGACCCAGTACTTC. This gives the protein CASSQDLGLETQYF.